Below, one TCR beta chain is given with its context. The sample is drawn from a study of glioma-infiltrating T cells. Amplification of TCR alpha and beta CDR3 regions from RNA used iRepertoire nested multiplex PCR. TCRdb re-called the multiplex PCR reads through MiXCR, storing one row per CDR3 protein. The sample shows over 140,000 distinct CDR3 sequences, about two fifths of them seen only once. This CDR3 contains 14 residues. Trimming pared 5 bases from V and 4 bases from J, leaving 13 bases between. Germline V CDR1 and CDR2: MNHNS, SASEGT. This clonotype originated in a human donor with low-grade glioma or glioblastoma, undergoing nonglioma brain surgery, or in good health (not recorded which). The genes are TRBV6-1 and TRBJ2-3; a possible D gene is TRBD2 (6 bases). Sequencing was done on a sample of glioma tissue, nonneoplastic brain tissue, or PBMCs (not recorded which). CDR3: CASSPGGSADTQYF. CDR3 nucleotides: TGTGCCAGCAGTCCCGGGGGAAGTGCAGATACGCAGTATTTT.